These 2 T cell receptor beta chains were all obtained from the same sample, sequenced in a study of T cell clonotyping in hematopoietic cell transplantation. Sequencing used immunoSEQ multiplex PCR; TCRdb keeps in-frame clones, though not all of them. Of over 15,000 clones in the sample, about 93% are singletons; the top ten hold about 5.4%. Sequenced: peripheral blood mononuclear cells. The receptors stem from a man aged 35 to 55 in good health. Some clones in this sample may be carry-over from other donors' samples.

The chain links TRBV30 to TRBJ1-1, with no clear D. This CDR3 spans 12 amino acids. The ends were cut back, 4 bases at V and 0 bases at J, with 6 bases in the middle. The germline gives CDR1 GTSNPN, CDR2 SVGIG (reference sequence). CDR3 nucleotide sequence: TGTGCCTGGACCCTCATGAACACTGAAGCTTTCTTT. Translating it yields CAWTLMNTEAFF.

V is TRBV5-4 and J is TRBJ1-1; tentative D call: TRBD1 (6 bases). The CDR3 is 15 amino acids. V was clipped by 3 bases and J by 0 bases, with 12 bases between them. Germline CDR1 is SGHNT and CDR2 is YYREEE (reference sequence). The CDR3: CASSSGGGMNTEAFF. CDR3 nucleotides: TGTGCCAGCAGCTCCGGAGGGGGAATGAACACTGAAGCTTTCTTT.